This TCR beta chain was profiled in a study of T-cell memory formation after mild COVID-19. Findings and caveats of the study: The study found balanced CD4/CD8 in clones contracting day 15 to 85 and a CD4+ lean in later expanders. Several responding clones turned up in pre-infection memory, indicating that cross-reactive memory may have taken part.

This clonotype appeared a few times. Its target is unknown. MiXCR, applied by TCRdb to the 5' RACE reads, yields one record per CDR3 protein. The sample holds some 210,000 distinct CDR3 sequences; approximately 30% are singletons and the top ten take about 10%. In germline, CDR1 is SGHTA, CDR2 FQGTGA. This CDR3 contains 12 residues. Trimming shortened V by 5 bases and J by 6 bases, and 9 bases separated the two germline ends. The clonotype comes from an adult woman who had mild COVID-19 (a few samples of this study predate the infection). Cell type and time point are not known. This sequence joins TRBV7-3 and TRBJ2-3, with D uncertain. The material sequenced was PBMCs or a T cell subset sorted from them (not recorded which). The CDR3, as DNA: TGTGCCAGCAGCCAAACTTCGGATACGCAGTATTTT. Amino acids: CASSQTSDTQYF. Using reference TRBV7-3 and TRBJ2-3 for the parts outside the CDR3, the full variable domain is GAGVSQTPSNKVTEKGKYVELRCDPISGHTALYWYRQSLGQGPEFLIYFQGTGAADDSGLPNDRFFAVRPEGSVSTLKIQRTERGDSAVYLCASSQTSDTQYFGPGTRLTVL.